Listed below are T cell receptor beta chains from one sample, sequenced in a study of T cell responses to AZD1222 COVID-19 vaccine. Produced via immunoSEQ multiplex PCR; TCRdb's table is partial and in-frame only. The sample holds 75,000 to 95,000 clones, about 88% seen once. Sequenced material: peripheral blood, taken on day 0 of AZD1222 vaccination. These receptors all come from an adult in good health. The CDR3 runs from the conserved cysteine through the conserved F or W. Each record gives: CDR3 DNA, CDR3 protein, D gene, J gene, V gene, clone size. A D gene is named only where the DNA matches it firmly. A row's size may be missing; if present it is once, few, many or a size class.

TGTGCCAGCAGCGCGACAGGGCATGGCTACACCTTC CASSATGHGYTF TRBD1 TRBJ1-2 TRBV5-6 -
TGTGCCAGCAGCCCGGGACAACAAGGGACCCAGTACTTC CASSPGQQGTQYF - TRBJ2-5 TRBV5-4 -
TGTGCCAGCAGCCACAGTCGGGTTGTTTATTTT CASSHSRVVYF - TRBJ1-3 TRBV11-3 -
TGCGCCAGCAGCCAATCTAGAGCGGGACTGGGGGCAGATACGCAGTATTTT CASSQSRAGLGADTQYF TRBD2 TRBJ2-3 TRBV4-1 -
TGTGCCAGCAGTTTAATTAGCGGGGGGCTCTACAATGAGCAGTTCTTC CASSLISGGLYNEQFF TRBD2 TRBJ2-1 TRBV27 -
TGCGCCAGCAGTGACAGGGGCCGGGACACTGAAGCTTTCTTT CASSDRGRDTEAFF - TRBJ1-1 TRBV10-2 -
TGTGCCAGCAGCCCCGCCGGGACCGGGGCCAATGAGCAGTTCTTC CASSPAGTGANEQFF - TRBJ2-1 TRBV7-3 -
TGTGCCAGCAGCTTACGGGGAGCCGGGGAGCAGTACTTC CASSLRGAGEQYF - TRBJ2-7 TRBV5-8 -
TGTGCCAGCAGTTTTATACCCGGGTCCCAAGAGACCCAGTACTTC CASSFIPGSQETQYF - TRBJ2-5 TRBV27 -
TGTGCCACCAGGGACACCTCAAGGAGCTCCTACGAGCAGTACTTC CATRDTSRSSYEQYF - TRBJ2-7 TRBV11-3 -
TGTGCCAGCAGCGGCGGACAGGGGAACACTGAAGCTTTCTTT CASSGGQGNTEAFF TRBD1 TRBJ1-1 TRBV5-4 -
TGCGCCAGCCGTAGCGGGGGTGGTGCAGATACGCAGTATTTT CASRSGGGADTQYF TRBD2 TRBJ2-3 TRBV5-1 -
TGTGCCAGCACCCGACTAGCGGGGAGCACCGGGGAGCTGTTTTTT CASTRLAGSTGELFF TRBD2 TRBJ2-2 TRBV3-1/TRBV3-2 -
TGCGCCAGCAGCCTCCCTGGGTCAACCCTCCACTTT CASSLPGSTLHF - TRBJ1-6 TRBV5-1 -
TGTGCCAGCTCCAGGACAGGGGGATATGGCTACACCTTC CASSRTGGYGYTF TRBD1 TRBJ1-2 TRBV7-8 -
TGTGCCATCAGTGGGACAAGAAACACCATATATTTT CAISGTRNTIYF - TRBJ1-3 TRBV10-3 once
TGTGCCATCAGGGCGCGGCAGGGGGAAGAGACCCAGTACTTC CAIRARQGEETQYF TRBD1 TRBJ2-5 TRBV10-3 -
TGTGCCAGCAGCCCCCCTACGCGGGCCTTTGGCTACACCTTC CASSPPTRAFGYTF - TRBJ1-2 TRBV21-1 once
TGTGCCAGCACCCAGACAGGGAGACCAGAGCGCACTGAAGCTTTCTTT CASTQTGRPERTEAFF TRBD1 TRBJ1-1 TRBV5-8 -
TGCGCCAGCAGCTTGGGAGGGACAACGAACACTGAAGCTTTCTTT CASSLGGTTNTEAFF - TRBJ1-1 TRBV5-1 -
TGTGCCAGCAGTTACTGGAGCGGGACCACAGATACGCAGTATTTT CASSYWSGTTDTQYF TRBD2 TRBJ2-3 TRBV6-2/TRBV6-3 -
TGTGCCAGCAGCTCTGGCCCAACTAGATCAGATACGCAGTATTTT CASSSGPTRSDTQYF - TRBJ2-3 TRBV7-3 -
TGTGCCAGCAGCCAAAAAGGGGTAGATGGCTACACCTTC CASSQKGVDGYTF - TRBJ1-2 TRBV3-1/TRBV3-2 -
TGTGCCAGCAGCCAAAAATCCCCAGGTGGGAATGAGCAGTTCTTC CASSQKSPGGNEQFF - TRBJ2-1 TRBV6-2/TRBV6-3 -
TGTGCCAGCAGTTACTCGTTCAGTGGCAATCAGCCCCAGCATTTT CASSYSFSGNQPQHF - TRBJ1-5 TRBV6-5 -
TGTGCCAGCAAACCCTATAATTCACCCCTCCACTTT CASKPYNSPLHF - TRBJ1-6 TRBV6-5 once
TGTGCCAGCAGCGATGGCGGTCGAAGGACGGAAGAAGCTTTCTTT CASSDGGRRTEEAFF - TRBJ1-1 TRBV9 -
TGTGCCAGCAGCCTACGGGACTTTTCCTACGAGCAGTACTTC CASSLRDFSYEQYF - TRBJ2-7 TRBV5-4 -
TGTGCCAGCAGCTTGGGAGGGAATCTACTAGGTAATGAAAAACTGTTTTTT CASSLGGNLLGNEKLFF - TRBJ1-4 TRBV5-5 -
TGCGCCAGCAGCTGGGGACTTACCCGACTAGCGGGGGTCGACACAGATACGCAGTATTTT CASSWGLTRLAGVDTDTQYF TRBD2 TRBJ2-3 TRBV5-1 -
TGTGCCAGCAGTGAAGGGGGCTCTAATGAAAAACTGTTTTTT CASSEGGSNEKLFF TRBD1 TRBJ1-4 TRBV6-4 -
TGTGCCAGCTCACCAGACAGACTGTACGAGCAGTACTTC CASSPDRLYEQYF - TRBJ2-7 TRBV18 -
TGTGCCAGCAGCGGACGGACAGCCACTAACTATGGCTACACCTTC CASSGRTATNYGYTF - TRBJ1-2 TRBV7-2 -
TGTGCCAGCAGCCTACCTAGCGGGGGAAGAGATGAGCAGTTCTTC CASSLPSGGRDEQFF TRBD2 TRBJ2-1 TRBV27 -
TGTGCCAGCAGGCGGGACACCACCTACGAGCAGTACTTC CASRRDTTYEQYF - TRBJ2-7 TRBV7-9 -
TGTGCCACCAGCAGAGATCGGGGGGGCACTGAAGCTTTCTTT CATSRDRGGTEAFF - TRBJ1-1 TRBV15 -
TGTGCCAGCAGGGACAGAACTAATCAGCCCCAGCATTTT CASRDRTNQPQHF - TRBJ1-5 TRBV2 once
TGTGCCAGTACTCCGGGACCGAGCTATGGCTACACCTTC CASTPGPSYGYTF - TRBJ1-2 TRBV19 -